The source of this T cell receptor (beta chain) is a study of control samples from healthy donors and cancer patients. Sequenced by immunoSEQ multiplex PCR; TCRdb stores in-frame clones only, minus some. The sample lists more than 90,000 clones; about 89% were seen once. This clonotype originated in a young man in good health. Sequenced: blood.

Here the CDR3 reads CASSLTGGAGDEQFF. In nucleotides, the CDR3 is TGCGCCAGCAGCTTGACCGGGGGGGCCGGGGATGAGCAGTTCTTC. The V and J genes are TRBV5-1 and TRBJ2-1; 8 bases are shared with TRBD2. CDR3 length equals 15 residues. Germline-derived CDR1 and CDR2 are SGHRS and YFSETQ. V trimming: 1 base; J trimming: 8 bases; junction bases outside the gene matches: 8.